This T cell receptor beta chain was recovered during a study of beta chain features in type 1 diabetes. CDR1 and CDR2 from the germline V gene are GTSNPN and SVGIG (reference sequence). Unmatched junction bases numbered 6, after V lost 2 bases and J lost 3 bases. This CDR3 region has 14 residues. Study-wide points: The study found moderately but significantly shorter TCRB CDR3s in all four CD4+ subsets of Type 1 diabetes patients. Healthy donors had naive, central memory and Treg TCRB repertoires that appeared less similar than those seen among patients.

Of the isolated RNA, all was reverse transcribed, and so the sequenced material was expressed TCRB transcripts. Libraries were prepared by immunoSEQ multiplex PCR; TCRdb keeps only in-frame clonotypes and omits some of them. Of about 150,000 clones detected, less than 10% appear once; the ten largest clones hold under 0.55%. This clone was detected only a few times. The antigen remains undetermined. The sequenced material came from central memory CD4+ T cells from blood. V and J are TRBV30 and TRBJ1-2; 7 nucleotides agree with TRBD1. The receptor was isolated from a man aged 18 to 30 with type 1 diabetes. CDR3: CAWSPTTGHYGYTF. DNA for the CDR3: TGTGCCTGGAGTCCCACGACAGGGCACTATGGCTACACCTTC.